This paragraph reports one T cell receptor beta chain. Its antigen is not known. TCR beta CDR3 sequences were amplified from RNA transcripts. During a first-round RT-PCR of the TCR CDR3, the HTBI primer set was used. Each CDR3 protein is one row after TCRdb ran MiXCR on the multiplex PCR reads. The sample yields a few hundred thousand distinct CDR3 sequences, 35% to 55% seen once. Graves' hyperthyroidism was deemed stable given no ophthalmopathy progression within 18 months. Used for diagnoses were clinical symptoms, serum thyroxine and TRAb, thyroid ultrasound and orbital computed tomography. The CDR3 totals 15 residues. From germline, CDR1 is SNHLY and CDR2 FYNNEI. V was shortened by 7 bases and J by 5 bases, with 20 bases between the two germline ends. This sample was taken from a study of T cells in Graves' hyperthyroidism and ophthalmopathy. Study-wide results and caveats: Also found in blood were most expanded thyroid clonotypes above 0.001.

The gene calls are TRBV2 and TRBJ1-1; D is perhaps TRBD1 (5 bases). The source of this sequence is a woman aged 18-29 years with Graves' hyperthyroidism. Specimen: peripheral blood or thyroid tissue (not recorded which). The CDR3 DNA follows: TGTGCCAGCAAAGTGGGAGGACGGGGGGGGACTGAAGCTTTCTTT. Residues: CASKVGGRGGTEAFF. Filled out from reference TRBV2 and TRBJ1-1, the complete variable domain reads EPEVTQTPSHQVTQMGQEVILRCVPISNHLYFYWYRQILGQKVEFLVSFYNNEISEKSEIFDDQFSVERPDGSNFTLKIRSTKLEDSAMYFCASKVGGRGGTEAFFGQGTRLTVV.